The rows below give T cell receptor beta chains drawn from one sample of a study of cytomegalovirus exposure and HLA in healthy donors. Profiled with immunoSEQ multiplex PCR; TCRdb holds only in-frame clones, not every one. Among some 110,000 clones listed, roughly 68% were seen once. Sequencing was carried out using PBMCs. These receptor sequences come from a man under 40 in good health and CMV-seropositive. Both conserved end residues are part of each CDR3. Each record gives: V gene, J gene, CDR3 protein.

TRBV6-5	TRBJ1-2	CASSPGGDYGYTF
TRBV6-5	TRBJ1-6	CASSEAPHRLHF
TRBV7-2	TRBJ2-5	CASSFIGGGSETQYF
TRBV30	TRBJ1-1	CACKTGDTEAFF
TRBV5-1	TRBJ1-2	CASSSVGRVRDGYTF
TRBV6-1	TRBJ2-1	CASSLTSGGVDEQFF
TRBV5-4	TRBJ2-1	CASSLGTSGPYNEQFF
TRBV19	TRBJ1-1	CASTWDRDTEAFF
TRBV6-5	TRBJ2-1	CASSLRGNEQFF
TRBV5-5	TRBJ1-4	CASSSLRGQGNEKLFF
TRBV19	TRBJ1-1	CASGTGYSTNTEAFF
TRBV30	TRBJ2-7	CAWTGLSYEQYF
TRBV6-1	TRBJ2-1	CASPNGLASNNEQFF
TRBV28	TRBJ1-2	CAIANRVEGYTF
TRBV5-4	TRBJ2-1	CASSLEDDRPGKQFF
TRBV29-1	TRBJ1-1	CSVELTSGTEAFF
TRBV9	TRBJ1-2	CASSAGQGPANYGYTF
TRBV27	TRBJ2-2	CASSSSDLTGELFF
TRBV5-1	TRBJ2-7	CASSPRQGQSYEQYF
TRBV10-2	TRBJ1-2	CASSPAGLYGYTF
TRBV19	TRBJ1-2	CAGSAATGDGYTF
TRBV2	TRBJ1-4	CASSELARGANEKLFF
TRBV19	TRBJ1-2	CASRQGRVPSMAGYTF
TRBV9	TRBJ2-5	CASTTQEGETQYF
TRBV4-2	TRBJ2-3	CASSLTVRSSGGTDTQYF
TRBV29-1	TRBJ2-3	CSVERGGGTDTQYF
TRBV5-1	TRBJ1-1	CASSWETNTEAFF
TRBV5-4	TRBJ1-4	CASSPGQANEKLFF
TRBV5-4	TRBJ1-4	CASSLGRGGEKLFF
TRBV6-5	TRBJ2-2	CASREEGTALFF
TRBV30	TRBJ1-5	CAWNRDGLGPPQHF
TRBV11-3	TRBJ2-5	CASSADRGETQYF
TRBV7-9	TRBJ2-1	CASSSAPGLAGVEQFF
TRBV29-1	TRBJ1-2	CSVDPSGTGTYGYTF
TRBV29-1	TRBJ1-1	CSVEERSGTEAFF
TRBV15	TRBJ2-3	CATSRDPVRTGLGTDTQYF
TRBV4-1	TRBJ1-1	CASSQDGKGEAFF
TRBV7-2	TRBJ2-3	CASSLAPPGLAGTDTQYF
TRBV4-1	TRBJ2-1	CASSPPTSGIYNEQFF
TRBV28	TRBJ2-4	CASSLGGQGAKNIQYF
TRBV6-1	TRBJ1-1	CASSALRTVAAFF
TRBV13	TRBJ2-2	CASSFQWNTGELFF
TRBV28	TRBJ2-3	CASVGAGVGTDTQYF
TRBV7-2	TRBJ1-2	CASSYPGGGGNYGYTF
TRBV15	TRBJ1-2	CATSRTGDYGYTF
TRBV5-4	TRBJ1-1	CASSGDRVEAFF
TRBV18	TRBJ1-6	CASSPPTGGTHSPLHF
TRBV29-1	NA	CSATGSGSYEQYF
TRBV7-2	TRBJ1-1	CASSPETGTMNTEAFF
TRBV6-1	TRBJ2-7	CASSETVLYEQYF
TRBV27	TRBJ1-5	CASSPLGGGTQHF
TRBV7-6	TRBJ1-5	CASSQGQGAFNQPQHF
TRBV20-1	TRBJ1-1	CSASRGPEAFF
TRBV29-1	TRBJ1-2	CSVEDEGRGYGYTF
TRBV27	TRBJ2-1	CASSSYRERVNEQFF
TRBV7-9	TRBJ1-2	CASSQLGRGPSGYTF
TRBV5-8	TRBJ2-2	CASSQRVANTGELFF
TRBV14	TRBJ1-2	CASSQTTDGTYYGYTF
TRBV19	TRBJ1-1	CASRRQGMNTEAFF